The clone carrying this T cell receptor beta chain occurred once. These data are taken from a study of T cell changes during pregnancy in multiple sclerosis. Sequencing was performed with immunoSEQ multiplex PCR; in TCRdb, only in-frame clones are kept and a portion is missing. The sample lists over 50,000 clones, around 85% occurring once. V was clipped by 7 bases and J by 7 bases, with 17 bases between them. This CDR3 has 13 residues. Germline CDR1 is SGHTA and CDR2 is FQGTGA. The material was CD4+ T cells from peripheral blood mononuclear cells, obtained in the third trimester of pregnancy. V and J are TRBV7-3 and TRBJ2-7, with a tentative D call TRBD2 (5 bases). The clonotype was recovered from a female donor with multiple sclerosis, enrolled in a pregnancy study. CDR3 nucleotide sequence: TGTGCCAGCACCCCTCGGACCAGAGGGGAGCAGTACTTC. Residues: CASTPRTRGEQYF.